A single sample is the source of the 13 T cell receptor beta chains below, sequenced in a study of shared T cell receptors in the human thymus. Data came from immunoSEQ multiplex PCR; TCRdb stores just in-frame clones and leaves some out. The sample records about 540,000 clones, around three quarters being singletons. The sample also formed part of further work on human thymus T cells.

What was sequenced was thymocytes. These receptors came from a boy under two years old with a congenital heart defect.

This clone was seen only a few times. The rearrangement joins TRBV28 to TRBJ1-5; maybe TRBD1 (5 bases). The V end was cut by 6 bases, the J end by 2 bases, with 17 bases between. The CDR3 length is 16 residues. Germline V gene sequence: CDR1 MDHEN, CDR2 SYDVKM. CDR3 sequence: CASRPLGGEGNQPQHF. CDR3 in DNA: TGTGCCAGCAGACCTCTCGGGGGGGAGGGCAATCAGCCCCAGCATTTT.

The chain employs TRBV19 and TRBJ1-5; 7 nucleotides line up with TRBD1. Germline-derived CDR1 and CDR2 are LNHDA and SQIVND (reference sequence). There are 19 residues in the CDR3. J lost 0 bases, V lost 3 bases, and 14 bases had no gene match. CDR3 sequence (DNA): TGTGCCAGTAGTATCGGTCCGGGACAGATAATATATAGCAATCAGCCCCAGCATTTT. The encoded protein is CASSIGPGQIIYSNQPQHF.

Note on this clone: Other DNA sequences from this sample encode an identical CDR3 as well. CDR3 residues: CAWSVGGSTDTQYF. Here the CDR3 DNA reads TGTGCCTGGAGTGTTGGCGGAAGCACAGATACGCAGTATTTT. The V call is TRBV30, the J call TRBJ2-3; D is unresolved. Germline V gene lookup returns CDR1 GTSNPN and CDR2 SVGIG (reference sequence). The CDR3 contains 14 residues. V lost 0 bases to trimming and J lost 0 bases, with 7 bases between them.

This sequence joins TRBV6-6 and TRBJ1-5; no clear D. The CDR3 runs 12 residues. Germline values: CDR1 MNHNY, CDR2 SVGAGI (reference sequence). V gave up 3 bases and J gave up 7 bases, with 7 bases separating them. Here the CDR3 DNA reads TGTGCCAGCAGTTATCACACCCAGCCCCAGCATTTT. Residues: CASSYHTQPQHF.

This chain uses TRBV19 with TRBJ2-7; TRBD2 aligns across 10 bases. Germline lookup yields CDR1 LNHDA and CDR2 SQIVND (reference sequence). Losses at the gene ends were 3 bases for V and 2 bases for J; bases not matched to a gene: 10. This CDR3 is built from 17 residues. CDR3 nucleotide sequence: TGTGCCAGTAGTATCGAGACTAGCGGGCAACCCGCCTACGAGCAGTACTTC. This encodes CASSIETSGQPAYEQYF.

This chain links TRBV11-2 with TRBJ2-1; 14 bases align to TRBD2. Germline V lookup: CDR1 SGHAT, CDR2 FQNNGV. Germline trimming cut 3 bases from V and 4 bases from J; bases unmatched to any gene: 2. This CDR3 is 16 amino acids long. The CDR3 is CASSLGLAGEYNEQFF. The CDR3 region has the DNA TGTGCCAGCAGCTTGGGACTAGCGGGAGAATACAATGAGCAGTTCTTC.

This clone was counted only a few times. V usage is TRBV27 and J usage is TRBJ2-7, with 10 bases that match TRBD1. The CDR3 has 17 amino acids. V lost 4 bases and J lost 3; bases outside the gene matches: 12. Germline CDR1 and CDR2: MNHEY and SMNVEV (reference sequence). Here the CDR3 reads CASSSWDRGKGGYEQYF. CDR3 coding DNA: TGTGCCAGCAGTTCCTGGGACAGGGGAAAGGGTGGCTACGAGCAGTACTTC.

In this sample, this clone turned up a few times. V gene TRBV30 combines with J gene TRBJ1-5; D is ambiguous. The V end was cut by 5 bases, the J end by 3 bases, with 14 bases between. The CDR3 is 14 amino acids. Germline V gene data show CDR1 as GTSNPN and CDR2 as SVGIG (reference sequence). The CDR3 nucleotides read TGTGCCTGGGGGCCAACGAGCCACAATCAGCCCCAGCATTTT. Translating gives CAWGPTSHNQPQHF.

This clone was observed a few times. J is TRBJ2-5 and V is TRBV25-1; 8 positions match TRBD2. V lost 7 bases and J lost 1; bases outside the gene matches: 11. Germline V gene sequence: CDR1 MGHDK, CDR2 SYGVNS. The CDR3 extends over 16 amino acids. This CDR3 reads CASNAGGTRVQETQYF. The CDR3 DNA reads TGTGCCAGCAATGCCGGGGGGACTAGGGTCCAAGAGACCCAGTACTTC.

A remark on this clone: A read error may account for a junction end that differs from germline. The chain couples TRBV27 to TRBJ2-7; 9 bases map to TRBD1. The CDR3 runs 15 residues. Germline V gene sequence: CDR1 MNHEY, CDR2 SMNVEV (reference sequence). The CDR3 sequence: CASNLLGTGIHEQYF. DNA for the CDR3: TGTGCCAGCAATTTATTGGGGACAGGGATCCACGAGCAGTACTTC.

The rearrangement uses TRBV6-5 and TRBJ1-2; 8 bases agree with TRBD1. The CDR3 spans 14 residues. V shed 3 bases and J 6 bases; nucleotides not matched to a gene: 6. The germline V gene encodes CDR1 MNHEY and CDR2 SVGAGI. The CDR3 loop is CASSYLDRVNGYTF. CDR3 in DNA: TGTGCCAGCAGTTATCTGGACAGGGTAAATGGCTACACCTTC.

The chain's CDR3 is CASSYRRRDRLFF. In nucleotides, the CDR3 is TGTGCCAGCAGTTACCGGCGCCGGGACAGGTTGTTTTTT. The rearrangement links TRBV6-5 to TRBJ1-4; TRBD1 agrees at 8 bases. Germline assignment: CDR1 MNHEY and CDR2 SVGAGI. V shed 2 bases and J 15 bases; nucleotides not matched to a gene: 8. The CDR3 covers 13 residues.

This sequence joins TRBV28 and TRBJ1-2; 8 bases fit TRBD1. Trimming took 3 bases from V and 1 from J; bases not matched to a gene: 4. CDR1 is MDHEN, CDR2 SYDVKM, per germline. CDR3 length: 15 amino acids. CDR3 residues: CASSFPGGVNYGYTF. CDR3 in DNA: TGTGCCAGCAGTTTTCCAGGGGGCGTTAACTATGGCTACACCTTC.